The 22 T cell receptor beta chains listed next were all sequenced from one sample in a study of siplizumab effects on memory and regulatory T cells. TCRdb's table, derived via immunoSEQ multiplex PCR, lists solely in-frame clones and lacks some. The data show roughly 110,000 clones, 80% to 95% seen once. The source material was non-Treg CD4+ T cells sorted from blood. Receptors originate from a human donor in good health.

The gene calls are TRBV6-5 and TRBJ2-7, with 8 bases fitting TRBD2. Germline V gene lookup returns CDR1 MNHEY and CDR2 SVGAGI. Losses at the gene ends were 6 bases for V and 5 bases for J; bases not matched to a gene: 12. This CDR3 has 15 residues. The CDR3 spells CASSPTGGLIHEQYF. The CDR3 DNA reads TGTGCCAGCAGCCCGACGGGAGGGTTGATCCACGAGCAGTACTTC.

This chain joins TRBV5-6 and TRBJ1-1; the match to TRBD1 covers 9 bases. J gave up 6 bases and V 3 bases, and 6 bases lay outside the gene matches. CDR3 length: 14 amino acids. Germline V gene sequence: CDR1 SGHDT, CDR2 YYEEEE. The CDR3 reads CASSSDRGVAEAFF. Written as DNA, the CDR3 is TGTGCCAGCAGCTCGGACAGGGGTGTCGCTGAAGCTTTCTTT.

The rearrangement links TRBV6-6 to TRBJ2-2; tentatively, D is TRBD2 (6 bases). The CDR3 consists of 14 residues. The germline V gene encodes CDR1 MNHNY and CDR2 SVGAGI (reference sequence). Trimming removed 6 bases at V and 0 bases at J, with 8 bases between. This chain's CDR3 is CASSSSANTGELFF. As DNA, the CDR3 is TGTGCCAGCAGCTCTAGCGCGAACACCGGGGAGCTGTTTTTT.

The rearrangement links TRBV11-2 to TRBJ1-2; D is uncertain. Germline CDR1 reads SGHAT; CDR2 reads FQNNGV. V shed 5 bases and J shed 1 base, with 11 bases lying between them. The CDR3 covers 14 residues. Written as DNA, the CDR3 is TGTGCCAGCAGCCCTACCCAGGTTAACTATGGCTACACCTTC. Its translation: CASSPTQVNYGYTF.

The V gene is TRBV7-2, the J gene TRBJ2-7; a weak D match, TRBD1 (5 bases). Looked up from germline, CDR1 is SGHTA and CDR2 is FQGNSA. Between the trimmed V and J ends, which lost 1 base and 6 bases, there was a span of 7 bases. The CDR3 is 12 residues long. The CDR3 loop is CASSLGTGEQYF. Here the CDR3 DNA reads TGTGCCAGCAGCTTAGGCACAGGCGAGCAGTACTTC. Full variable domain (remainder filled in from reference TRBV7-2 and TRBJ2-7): GAGVSQSPSNKVTEKGKDVELRCDPISGHTALYWYRQSLGQGLEFLIYFQGNSAPDKSGLPSDRFSAERTGGSVSTLTIQRTQQEDSAVYLCASSLGTGEQYFGPGTRLTVT.

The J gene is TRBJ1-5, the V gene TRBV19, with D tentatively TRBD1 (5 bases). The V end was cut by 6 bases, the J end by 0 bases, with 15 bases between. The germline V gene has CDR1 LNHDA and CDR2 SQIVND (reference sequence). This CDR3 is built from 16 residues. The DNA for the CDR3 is TGTGCCAGTAGCCCGGTCTGGGGGTATAGCAATCAGCCCCAGCATTTT. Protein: CASSPVWGYSNQPQHF. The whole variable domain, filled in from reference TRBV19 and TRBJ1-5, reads DGGITQSPKYLFRKEGQNVTLSCEQNLNHDAMYWYRQDPGQGLRLIYYSQIVNDFQKGDIAEGYSVSREKKESFPLTVTSAQKNPTAFYLCASSPVWGYSNQPQHFGDGTRLSIL.

The CDR3 DNA reads TGTGCCAGCAGCTTGGGGACAGGGTTGTCAGATACGCAGTATTTT. It yields the protein CASSLGTGLSDTQYF. The chain recombines TRBV5-4 with TRBJ2-3; 8 bases are a match to TRBD1. Germline loops: CDR1 SGHNT, CDR2 YYREEE (reference sequence). The CDR3 is 15 residues long. The V and J ends lost 0 bases and 4 bases, in that order; junction bases with no gene match: 4.

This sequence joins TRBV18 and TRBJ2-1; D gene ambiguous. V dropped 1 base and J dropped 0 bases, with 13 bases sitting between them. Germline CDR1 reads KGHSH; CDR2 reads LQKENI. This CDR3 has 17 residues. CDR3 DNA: TGTGCCAGCTCACCACGGACGGCATCGAGCTCCTACAATGAGCAGTTCTTC. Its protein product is CASSPRTASSSYNEQFF.

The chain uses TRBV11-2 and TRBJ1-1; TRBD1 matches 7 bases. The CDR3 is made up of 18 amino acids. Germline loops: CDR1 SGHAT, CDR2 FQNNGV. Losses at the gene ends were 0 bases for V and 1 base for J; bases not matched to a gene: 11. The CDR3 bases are TGTGCCAGCAGCTTAGATTCCCAGGGGGTATACTCGAACACTGAAGCTTTCTTT. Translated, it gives CASSLDSQGVYSNTEAFF. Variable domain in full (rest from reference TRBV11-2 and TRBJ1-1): EAGVAQSPRYKIIEKRQSVAFWCNPISGHATLYWYQQILGQGPKLLIQFQNNGVVDDSQLPKDRFSAERLKGVDSTLKIQPAKLEDSAVYLCASSLDSQGVYSNTEAFFGQGTRLTVV.

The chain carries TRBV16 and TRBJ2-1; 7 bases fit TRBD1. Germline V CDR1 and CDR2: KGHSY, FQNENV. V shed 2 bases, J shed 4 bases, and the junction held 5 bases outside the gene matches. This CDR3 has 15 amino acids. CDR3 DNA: TGTGCCAGCAGCCAACGACAGGGCGCTTACAATGAGCAGTTCTTC. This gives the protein CASSQRQGAYNEQFF.

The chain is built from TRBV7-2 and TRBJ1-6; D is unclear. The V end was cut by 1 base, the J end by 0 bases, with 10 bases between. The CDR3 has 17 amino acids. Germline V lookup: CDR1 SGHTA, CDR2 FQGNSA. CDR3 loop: CASSLGPSSSYNSPLHF. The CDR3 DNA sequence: TGTGCCAGCAGCTTAGGGCCATCGAGCTCCTATAATTCACCCCTCCACTTT.

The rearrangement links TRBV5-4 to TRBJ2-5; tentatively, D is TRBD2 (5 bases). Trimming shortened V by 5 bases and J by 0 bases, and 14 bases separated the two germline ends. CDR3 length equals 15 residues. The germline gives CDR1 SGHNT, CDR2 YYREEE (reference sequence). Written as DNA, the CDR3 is TGTGCCAGCAGACCCGACTACACGTACCAAGAGACCCAGTACTTC. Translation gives CASRPDYTYQETQYF.

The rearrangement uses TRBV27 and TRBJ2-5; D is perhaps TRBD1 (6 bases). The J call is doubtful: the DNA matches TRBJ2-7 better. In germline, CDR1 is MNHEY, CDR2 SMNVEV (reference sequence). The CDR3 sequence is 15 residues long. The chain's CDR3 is CASSGTFLTLYEQYF. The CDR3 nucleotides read TGTGCCAGCAGCGGGACATTCCTGACTCTATACGAGCAGTACTTC.

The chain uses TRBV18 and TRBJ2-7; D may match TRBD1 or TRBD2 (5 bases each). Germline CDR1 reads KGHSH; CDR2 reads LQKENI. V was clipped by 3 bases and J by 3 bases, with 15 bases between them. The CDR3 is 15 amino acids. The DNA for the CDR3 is TGTGCCAGCTCACCCACCTGGGGACCTGGCTACGAGCAGTACTTC. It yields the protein CASSPTWGPGYEQYF.

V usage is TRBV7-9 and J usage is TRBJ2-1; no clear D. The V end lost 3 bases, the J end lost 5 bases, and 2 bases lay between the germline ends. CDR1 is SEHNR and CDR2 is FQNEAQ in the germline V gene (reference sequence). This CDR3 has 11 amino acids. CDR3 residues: CASSFHNEQFF. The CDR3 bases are TGTGCCAGCAGCTTTCACAATGAGCAGTTCTTC.

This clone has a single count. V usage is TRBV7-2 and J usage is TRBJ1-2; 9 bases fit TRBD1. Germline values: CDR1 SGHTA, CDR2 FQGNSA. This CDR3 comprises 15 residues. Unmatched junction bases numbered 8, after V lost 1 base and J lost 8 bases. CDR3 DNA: TGTGCCAGCAGCTTAGTTCGACAGGGGGTGGGAGGCTACACCTTC. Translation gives CASSLVRQGVGGYTF.

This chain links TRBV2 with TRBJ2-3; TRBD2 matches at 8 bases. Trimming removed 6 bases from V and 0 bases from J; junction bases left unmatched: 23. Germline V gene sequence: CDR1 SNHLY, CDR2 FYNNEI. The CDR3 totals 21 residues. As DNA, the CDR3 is TGTGCCAGCAGGCCCTGGGAGATTGCGGGGGGCCACAATCCTAGCACAGATACGCAGTATTTT. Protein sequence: CASRPWEIAGGHNPSTDTQYF.

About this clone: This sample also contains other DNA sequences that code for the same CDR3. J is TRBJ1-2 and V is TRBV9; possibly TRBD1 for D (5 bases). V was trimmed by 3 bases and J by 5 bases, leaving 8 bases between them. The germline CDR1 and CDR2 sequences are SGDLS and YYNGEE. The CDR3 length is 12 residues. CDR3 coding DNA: TGTGCCAGCAGCGCAGACAGTTATGGCTACACCTTC. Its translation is CASSADSYGYTF.

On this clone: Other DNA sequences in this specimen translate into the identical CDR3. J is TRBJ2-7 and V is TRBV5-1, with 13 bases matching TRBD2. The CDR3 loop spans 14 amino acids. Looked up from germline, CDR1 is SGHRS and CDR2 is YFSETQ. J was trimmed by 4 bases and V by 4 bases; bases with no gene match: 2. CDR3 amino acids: CASSLTSGGYEQYF. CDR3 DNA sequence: TGCGCCAGCAGCCTGACTAGCGGGGGGTACGAGCAGTACTTC.

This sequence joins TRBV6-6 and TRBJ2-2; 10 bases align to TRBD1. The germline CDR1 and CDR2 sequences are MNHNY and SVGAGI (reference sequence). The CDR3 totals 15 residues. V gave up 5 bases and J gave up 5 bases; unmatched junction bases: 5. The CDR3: CASSKPGQGTGELFF. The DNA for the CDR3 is TGTGCCAGCAGTAAGCCGGGACAGGGGACCGGGGAGCTGTTTTTT.

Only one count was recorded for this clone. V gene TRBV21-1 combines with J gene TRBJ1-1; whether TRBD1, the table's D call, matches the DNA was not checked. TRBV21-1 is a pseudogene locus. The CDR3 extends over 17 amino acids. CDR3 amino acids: CASSLRPDRVDGTEAFF. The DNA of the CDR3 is TGTGCCAGCAGCCTCCGCCCGGACAGGGTAGATGGCACTGAAGCTTTCTTT.

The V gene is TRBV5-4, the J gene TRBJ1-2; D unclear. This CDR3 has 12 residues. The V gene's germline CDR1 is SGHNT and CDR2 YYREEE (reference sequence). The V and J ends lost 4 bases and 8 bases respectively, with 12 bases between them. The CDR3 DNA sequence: TGTGCCAGCAGCCCGGGTGGGGTCGGCTACACCTTC. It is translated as CASSPGGVGYTF.